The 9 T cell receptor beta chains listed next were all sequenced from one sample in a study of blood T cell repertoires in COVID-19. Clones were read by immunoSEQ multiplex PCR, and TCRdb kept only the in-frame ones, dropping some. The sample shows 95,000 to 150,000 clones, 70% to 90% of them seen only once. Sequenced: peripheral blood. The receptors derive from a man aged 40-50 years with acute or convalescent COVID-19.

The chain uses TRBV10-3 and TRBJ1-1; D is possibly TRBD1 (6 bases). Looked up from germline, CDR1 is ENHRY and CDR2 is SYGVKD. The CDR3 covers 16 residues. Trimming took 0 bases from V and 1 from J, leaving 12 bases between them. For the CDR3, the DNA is TGTGCCATCAGTGAGTCCAACAGGGTAGAGAACACTGAAGCTTTCTTT. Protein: CAISESNRVENTEAFF.

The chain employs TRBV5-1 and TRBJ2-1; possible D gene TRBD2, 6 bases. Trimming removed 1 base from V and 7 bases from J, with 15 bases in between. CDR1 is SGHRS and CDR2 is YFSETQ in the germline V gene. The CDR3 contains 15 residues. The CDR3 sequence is CASSLRWEARNEQFF. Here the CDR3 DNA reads TGCGCCAGCAGCTTGCGATGGGAGGCCCGTAATGAGCAGTTCTTC.

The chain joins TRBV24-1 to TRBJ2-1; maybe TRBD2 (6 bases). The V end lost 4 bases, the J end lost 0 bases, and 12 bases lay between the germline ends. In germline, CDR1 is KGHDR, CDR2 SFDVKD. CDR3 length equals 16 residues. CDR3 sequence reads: CATSDLSGGSYNEQFF. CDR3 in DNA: TGTGCCACCAGTGACCTTAGCGGCGGCTCCTACAATGAGCAGTTCTTC.

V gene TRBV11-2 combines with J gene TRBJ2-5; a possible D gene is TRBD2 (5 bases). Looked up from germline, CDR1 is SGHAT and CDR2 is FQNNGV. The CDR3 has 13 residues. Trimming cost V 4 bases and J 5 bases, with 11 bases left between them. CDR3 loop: CASSSGLPETQYF. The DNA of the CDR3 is TGTGCCAGCAGCTCAGGACTGCCGGAGACCCAGTACTTC.

The CDR3 loop reads CSAIVAKAFF. DNA for the CDR3: TGCAGTGCAATCGTGGCCAAAGCTTTCTTT. The rearrangement uses TRBV20-1 and TRBJ1-1, with D unclear. Deletions cut 6 bases from V and 9 bases from J, with 11 bases between. Germline CDR1 reads DFQATT; CDR2 reads SNEGSKA (reference sequence). This CDR3 has 10 residues.

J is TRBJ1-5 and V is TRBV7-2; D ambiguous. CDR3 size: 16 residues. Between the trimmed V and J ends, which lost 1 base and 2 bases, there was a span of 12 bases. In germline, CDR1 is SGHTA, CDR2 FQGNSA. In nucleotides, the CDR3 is TGTGCCAGCAGCTTAGAGGCGGGAATGGGCAATCAGCCCCAGCATTTT. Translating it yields CASSLEAGMGNQPQHF.

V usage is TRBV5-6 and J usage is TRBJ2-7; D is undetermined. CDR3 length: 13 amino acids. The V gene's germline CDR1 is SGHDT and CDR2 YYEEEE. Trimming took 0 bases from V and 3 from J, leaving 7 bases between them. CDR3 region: CASSLASDYEQYF. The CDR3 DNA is TGTGCCAGCAGCTTGGCCAGCGACTACGAGCAGTACTTC.

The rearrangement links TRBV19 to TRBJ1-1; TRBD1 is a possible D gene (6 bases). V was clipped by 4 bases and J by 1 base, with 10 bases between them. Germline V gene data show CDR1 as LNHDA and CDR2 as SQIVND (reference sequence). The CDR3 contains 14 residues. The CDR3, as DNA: TGTGCCAGTAGTAGGGACACAGAGAACACTGAAGCTTTCTTT. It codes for CASSRDTENTEAFF.

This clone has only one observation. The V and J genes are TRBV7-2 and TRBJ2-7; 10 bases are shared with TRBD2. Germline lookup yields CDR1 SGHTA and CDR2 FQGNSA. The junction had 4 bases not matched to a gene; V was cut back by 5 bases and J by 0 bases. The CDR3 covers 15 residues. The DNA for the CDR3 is TGTGCCAGCAGCCAAGGACTAGCGGTCTCCTACGAGCAGTACTTC. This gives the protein CASSQGLAVSYEQYF.